These 26 T cell receptor beta chains were all obtained from the same sample, sequenced in a study of glioma-infiltrating T cells after dendritic cell vaccination. Repertoires were generated with immunoSEQ multiplex PCR, while TCRdb's copy carries only in-frame clones and drops some. The sample consists of about 9,200 clones, about four fifths of them appearing once. Time point in this sample: after dendritic cell vaccination, including at tumor progression/relapse. Sample: blood, taken after dendritic cell vaccination. The receptor source for this set is a human donor with glioblastoma.

V gene TRBV4-3 combines with J gene TRBJ2-7; D is ambiguous. This CDR3 is 15 amino acids long. V gave up 0 bases and J gave up 0 bases, with 9 bases separating them. The germline gives CDR1 LGHNA, CDR2 YSLEER. CDR3 amino acids: CASSQEFYSSYEQYF. CDR3 coding DNA: TGCGCCAGCAGCCAAGAATTTTACAGCTCCTACGAGCAGTACTTC.

The CDR3 bases are TGTGCCACCAGCAGTACTGCAGCGTCCTACGAGCAGTACTTC. This encodes CATSSTAASYEQYF. The V call is TRBV15, the J call TRBJ2-7; D not certain. The CDR3 consists of 14 residues. V dropped 3 bases and J dropped 1 base, with 10 bases sitting between them. Looked up from germline, CDR1 is LNHNV and CDR2 is YYDKDF (reference sequence).

This clone occurred once. The V and J genes are TRBV7-3 and TRBJ2-3, with D maybe TRBD2 (5 bases). CDR1 SGHTA and CDR2 FQGTGA come from the germline V gene. The V gene lost 2 bases and the J gene lost 6 bases, with 15 bases spanning the gap. The CDR3 is 15 residues long. The CDR3 coding sequence is TGTGCCAGCAGCTTAGGAGGCTCAAATAGGGATACGCAGTATTTT. Residues: CASSLGGSNRDTQYF.

This chain links TRBV27 with TRBJ2-7; 11 bases map to TRBD2. In germline, CDR1 is MNHEY, CDR2 SMNVEV (reference sequence). The CDR3 length is 13 residues. J was trimmed by 4 bases and V by 11 bases; bases with no gene match: 7. CDR3 in amino acids: CAARRTSGYEQYF. CDR3 DNA sequence: TGTGCCGCTCGAAGGACTAGCGGGTACGAGCAGTACTTC.

The chain combines TRBV19 with TRBJ1-4, with D maybe TRBD1 (5 bases). Per the germline V gene, CDR1 is LNHDA and CDR2 is SQIVND (reference sequence). The CDR3 length is 14 residues. V was shortened by 7 bases and J by 7 bases, with 16 bases between the two germline ends. CDR3 in amino acids: CASTPNPGVEKLFF. For the CDR3, the DNA is TGTGCCAGTACCCCAAATCCGGGGGTTGAAAAACTGTTTTTT.

V gene TRBV28 combines with J gene TRBJ2-5; TRBD1 aligns across 8 bases. The DNA end is a closer match to TRBJ2-7, so the J assignment may be wrong. CDR3 length: 14 residues. CDR1 MDHEN and CDR2 SYDVKM come from the germline V gene. CDR3 region: CASGPTGVSYEQYF. CDR3 bases: TGTGCCAGCGGCCCGACAGGGGTGTCCTACGAGCAGTACTTC.

This chain uses TRBV5-6 with TRBJ1-6, with D tentatively TRBD1 (6 bases). The CDR3 totals 13 residues. Trimming removed 7 bases from V and 8 bases from J, with 13 bases in between. Germline CDR1 is SGHDT and CDR2 is YYEEEE. The CDR3 DNA sequence: TGTGCCAGCGCTCTCAGGGGCTATTCACCCCTCCACTTT. It encodes CASALRGYSPLHF.

In regard to this clone: The junction departs from germline at one end; a sequencing error may be responsible. The chain carries TRBV28 and TRBJ1-6; weak D call: TRBD1 (6 bases). The germline V gene encodes CDR1 MDHEN and CDR2 SYDVKM. The CDR3 has 13 residues. The CDR3 sequence is CASSLRGNSPLHF. The DNA for the CDR3 is TGTGCCAGCAGTTTAAGGGGGAATTCCCCCCTCCACTTT.

In nucleotides, the CDR3 is TGTGCCAGCAGCTTTTCACAGGGGGTTAATTATGGCTACACCTTC. It is translated as CASSFSQGVNYGYTF. The rearrangement links TRBV5-6 to TRBJ1-2, with 8 bases fitting TRBD1. Germline CDR1 reads SGHDT; CDR2 reads YYEEEE. Losses at the gene ends were 2 bases for V and 5 bases for J; bases not matched to a gene: 8. The CDR3 has 15 residues.

This clone showed up just a few times. The rearrangement links TRBV4-3 to TRBJ2-7; 8 bases are a match to TRBD2. Germline assignment: CDR1 LGHNA and CDR2 YSLEER. V lost 4 bases, J lost 3 bases, and 5 bases stayed unmatched. The CDR3 spans 14 residues. The CDR3 region has the DNA TGCGCCAGCAGCCCCTGGACTAGCCACTACGAGCAGTACTTC. Translation: CASSPWTSHYEQYF.

The rearrangement uses TRBV19 and TRBJ1-2; TRBD1 aligns across 7 bases. Germline CDR1 and CDR2: LNHDA and SQIVND (reference sequence). The CDR3 has 14 amino acids. The J segment lost 7 bases and the V segment lost 3 bases, leaving 8 bases of the junction unmatched. The CDR3 here is CASSILQGKGGYTF. The CDR3 DNA sequence: TGTGCCAGTAGTATCTTACAGGGGAAAGGTGGCTACACCTTC.

Points on this clone: Other DNA sequences in the same sample also yield this CDR3. V gene TRBV7-8 combines with J gene TRBJ2-7, with D maybe TRBD2 (6 bases). The CDR3 is 15 amino acids. Germline V gene lookup returns CDR1 SGHVS and CDR2 FQNEAQ. V shed 1 base and J shed 2 bases, with 12 bases lying between them. DNA of the CDR3: TGTGCCAGCAGCTTAGGTGGGAGGACGGCCTACGAGCAGTACTTC. Residues: CASSLGGRTAYEQYF.

The chain combines TRBV29-1 with TRBJ1-1, with 7 bases that match TRBD1. Looked up from germline, CDR1 is SQVTM and CDR2 is ANQGSEA. CDR3 length equals 10 residues. Unmatched junction bases numbered 2, after V lost 6 bases and J lost 7 bases. CDR3 nucleotides: TGCAGCGTGGGACAGCTTGAAGCTTTCTTT. Protein sequence: CSVGQLEAFF.

The genes are TRBV7-9 and TRBJ1-1; D is perhaps TRBD1 (5 bases). Germline assignment: CDR1 SEHNR and CDR2 FQNEAQ (reference sequence). V dropped 2 bases and J dropped 7 bases, with 8 bases sitting between them. This CDR3 has 12 amino acids. The chain's CDR3 is CASSLPGLEAFF. The CDR3 bases are TGTGCCAGCAGCTTACCGGGACTTGAAGCTTTCTTT.

The rearrangement links TRBV27 to TRBJ1-1; no definite D call. The CDR3 spans 15 residues. CDR1 MNHEY and CDR2 SMNVEV come from the germline V gene (reference sequence). V was cut by 5 bases and J by 0 bases, with 13 bases left in between. CDR3 residues: CASSPRIGVNTEAFF. CDR3 nucleotide sequence: TGTGCCAGCAGTCCCCGTATAGGAGTGAACACTGAAGCTTTCTTT.

The chain combines TRBV4-3 with TRBJ2-7, with 10 positions matching TRBD1. The CDR3 is made up of 16 amino acids. Germline loops: CDR1 LGHNA, CDR2 YSLEER. The V gene end was trimmed by 0 bases and the J gene end by 2 bases; junction bases not matched to a gene: 4. This CDR3 is CASSQDRGQGTYEQYF. The CDR3 coding sequence is TGCGCCAGCAGCCAAGATCGGGGACAGGGGACCTACGAGCAGTACTTC.

The CDR3 region is CASSPGSSPLHF. The CDR3 DNA follows: TGTGCCAGCAGCCCCGGTTCGTCACCCCTCCACTTT. The rearrangement uses TRBV6-6 and TRBJ1-6; unclear D gene. The V end lost 6 bases, the J end lost 10 bases, and 10 bases lay between the germline ends. Germline V gene sequence: CDR1 MNHNY, CDR2 SVGAGI (reference sequence). The length of the CDR3 is 12 residues.

V is TRBV2 and J is TRBJ2-4, with D unresolved. With 6 bases removed from V and 0 bases from J, the gap between germline ends came to 9 bases. Germline CDR1 and CDR2: SNHLY and FYNNEI. The CDR3 has 14 amino acids. The CDR3 spells CASRGLLAKNIQYF. The CDR3 nucleotides are TGTGCCAGCAGGGGCCTCCTAGCCAAAAACATTCAGTACTTC.

The chain joins TRBV12-5 to TRBJ2-7; TRBD2 agrees at 14 bases. Germline V gives CDR1 LGHNT, CDR2 FRNRAP. Trimming cost V 1 base and J 6 bases; bases outside gene matches: 23. CDR3 length: 22 residues. The CDR3 loop reads CASGLDLGFLGLAGAPYLEQYF. CDR3 coding DNA: TGTGCTAGTGGTTTGGACCTAGGGTTCCTGGGACTAGCGGGAGCGCCATATCTCGAGCAGTACTTC.

The chain combines TRBV6-1 with TRBJ2-5; D is undetermined. CDR1 MNHNS and CDR2 SASEGT come from the germline V gene. Trimming pared 1 base from V and 2 bases from J, leaving 11 bases between. The CDR3 runs to 15 residues. CDR3 region: CASSEVAGSQETQYF. As DNA, the CDR3 is TGTGCCAGCAGTGAAGTGGCAGGATCACAAGAGACCCAGTACTTC.

This clone was counted only a few times. The chain combines TRBV10-3 with TRBJ2-7; maybe TRBD2 (6 bases). Germline V gene sequence: CDR1 ENHRY, CDR2 SYGVKD. Trimming shortened V by 1 base and J by 0 bases, and 10 bases separated the two germline ends. The CDR3 sequence is 15 residues long. In nucleotides, the CDR3 is TGTGCCATCAGTGAGTACGCGGGACCCTCCTACGAGCAGTACTTC. Protein product: CAISEYAGPSYEQYF.

The chain uses TRBV14 and TRBJ1-5, with D possibly TRBD1 on 6 matching bases. V lost 0 bases, J lost 4 bases, and 10 bases lay in between. This CDR3 has 15 residues. Germline CDR1 and CDR2: SGHDN and FVKESK. Here the CDR3 DNA reads TGTGCCAGCAGCCAAGACGACAGGCGGAATCAGCCCCAGCATTTT. As protein: CASSQDDRRNQPQHF.

This chain connects TRBV7-2 to TRBJ2-2; D remains ambiguous. CDR3 size: 13 residues. Germline CDR1 is SGHTA and CDR2 is FQGNSA. V was pared by 5 bases and J by 1 base, with 5 bases between. CDR3 nucleotide sequence: TGTGCCAGCAGCCCAGAGAACACCGGGGAGCTGTTTTTT. It encodes CASSPENTGELFF.

In its sample, this clone was seen a few times. This chain connects TRBV19 to TRBJ2-6, with 7 bases that match TRBD1. The CDR3 sequence is 17 residues long. CDR1 LNHDA and CDR2 SQIVND come from the germline V gene (reference sequence). J gave up 1 base and V 4 bases, and 7 bases lay outside the gene matches. The CDR3 DNA reads as TGTGCCAGTAGTACCGGACAGGTATGGTCTGGGGCCAACGTCCTGACTTTC. It yields the protein CASSTGQVWSGANVLTF.

The rearrangement links TRBV6-1 to TRBJ1-5; D is uncertain. Germline V lookup: CDR1 MNHNS, CDR2 SASEGT. V was pared by 6 bases and J by 6 bases, with 12 bases between. The CDR3 runs 13 residues. The CDR3 spells CASRKNFGQPQHF. The CDR3 region has the DNA TGTGCCAGCAGGAAGAACTTCGGTCAGCCCCAGCATTTT.

The chain employs TRBV29-1 and TRBJ1-2, with 7 positions matching TRBD1. The CDR3 sequence is 13 residues long. CDR1 and CDR2 from the germline V gene are SQVTM and ANQGSEA. With 6 bases clipped from V and 1 base from J, the junction kept 5 bases outside the gene matches. CDR3 bases: TGCAGCGTCCGCAGGGGGAATAACTATGGCTACACCTTC. Its protein is CSVRRGNNYGYTF. The full variable domain, its missing parts supplied by reference TRBV29-1 and TRBJ1-2, is SAVISQKPSRDICQRGTSLTIQCQVDSQVTMMFWYRQQPGQSLTLIATANQGSEATYESGFVIDKFPISRPNLTFSTLTVSNMSPEDSSIYLCSVRRGNNYGYTFGSGTRLTVV.